This T cell receptor (beta chain) was found in a study of shared clonotypes between healthy human individuals. The method was immunoSEQ multiplex PCR; TCRdb's version includes in-frame clones alone and lacks a portion of them. The sample has some 2 million clones, over 85% seen once. Cells designated naive CD8 were CD45RO-negative and were positively selected for CCR7, with terminally differentiated effector memory CD45RA+ cells excluded. The clonotype originates from a young man in good health. The sequencing sample was made of naive CD8+ T cells sorted from blood.

The CDR3 region is CASSPLEAYEQYF. For the CDR3, the DNA is TGTGCCAGCAGCCCCCTGGAAGCCTACGAGCAGTACTTC. V is TRBV13 and J is TRBJ2-7; D ambiguous. The CDR3 totals 13 residues. Per the germline V gene, CDR1 is PRHDT and CDR2 is FYEKMQ (reference sequence). With 5 bases removed from V and 2 bases from J, the gap between germline ends came to 10 bases.